A selection of T cell receptor beta chains follows, all from one sample in a study of T cells in Graves' hyperthyroidism and ophthalmopathy. One entry per CDR3 protein, called by TCRdb with MiXCR from the multiplex PCR reads. This table has about 700,000 distinct CDR3 sequences, just under 45% appearing once. The specimen sequenced was peripheral blood or thyroid tissue (not recorded which). The receptors derive from an adult man with Graves' disease, either hyperthyroidism or ophthalmopathy (not recorded which). Both conserved end residues are trimmed from each CDR3. The D gene is left open where the match is weak.

V: TRBV6-5; J: TRBJ2-7; D: .; CDR3: ASSYSRGPYEQY
V: TRBV20-1; J: TRBJ2-5; D: TRBD1; CDR3: SAATGGTETQY
V: TRBV9; J: TRBJ1-1; D: .; CDR3: ASSASSNRSWV
V: TRBV9; J: TRBJ1-6; D: .; CDR3: ASSQLTGFSPLH
V: TRBV24-1; J: TRBJ1-3; D: TRBD1; CDR3: ATSVWDRGVGNTIY
V: TRBV7-3; J: TRBJ2-7; D: .; CDR3: ASSLSRGTSSYEQY
V: TRBV5-1; J: TRBJ2-7; D: .; CDR3: ASSLEVVASYEQY
V: TRBV11-3; J: TRBJ1-1; D: TRBD1; CDR3: ASSIGKDRPNTEAF
V: TRBV12-3/TRBV12-4; J: TRBJ1-2; D: .; CDR3: ASSSPDRIHGYT
V: TRBV7-9; J: TRBJ2-7; D: .; CDR3: ASSSDLGGYEQY
V: TRBV19; J: TRBJ1-5; D: .; CDR3: ASSRTTGNQPQH
V: TRBV7-7; J: TRBJ2-7; D: TRBD1; CDR3: ASSRDRGQY
V: TRBV5-4; J: TRBJ2-5; D: .; CDR3: ASSLDRASETQY
V: TRBV9; J: TRBJ1-2; D: .; CDR3: ASSHFEGDFYGYT
V: TRBV5-1; J: TRBJ1-2; D: .; CDR3: ASSLGRDRVGYT
V: TRBV29-1; J: TRBJ2-7; D: TRBD2; CDR3: SVRTSGSREQY
V: TRBV7-8; J: TRBJ1-6; D: TRBD1; CDR3: ASSDGQGNNSPLH
V: TRBV7-2; J: TRBJ1-6; D: .; CDR3: ASNSLTGYNSPLH
V: TRBV7-9; J: TRBJ1-1; D: TRBD1; CDR3: ASSLGQGFTEAF
V: TRBV7-9; J: TRBJ1-4; D: .; CDR3: ASSSEVANEKLF
V: TRBV7-8; J: TRBJ2-7; D: .; CDR3: ASSLLGRSSYEQY
V: TRBV7-9; J: TRBJ1-4; D: .; CDR3: ASRTPHPNEKLF
V: TRBV19; J: TRBJ1-2; D: TRBD1; CDR3: ASSPDGTDYGYT
V: TRBV10-3; J: TRBJ1-1; D: .; CDR3: ASTIGDGMNTEAF
V: TRBV7-9; J: TRBJ1-2; D: .; CDR3: ASSPDRNPYGYT
V: TRBV2; J: TRBJ1-6; D: TRBD1; CDR3: ASSLQTGWSPLH
V: TRBV11-3; J: TRBJ2-2; D: .; CDR3: AWSPGPTNTGELF
V: TRBV5-1; J: TRBJ1-1; D: TRBD1; CDR3: ASKQGALAEAF
V: TRBV20-1; J: TRBJ1-1; D: .; CDR3: SALAGNTEAF
V: TRBV29-1; J: TRBJ2-7; D: TRBD1; CDR3: SVETGTGTYEQY
V: TRBV5-1; J: TRBJ2-7; D: .; CDR3: ASSLQLDTIYEQY
V: TRBV25-1; J: TRBJ1-1; D: .; CDR3: ASSFVTGGGLDEAF
V: TRBV29-1; J: TRBJ1-3; D: .; CDR3: SVSRGLQNTIY
V: TRBV29-1; J: TRBJ1-2; D: .; CDR3: SVTTGRPNYGYT
V: TRBV7-9; J: TRBJ1-3; D: .; CDR3: ASSFREDFSGNTIY
V: TRBV10-3; J: TRBJ1-6; D: .; CDR3: ASSYSARGSPLH
V: TRBV7-9; J: TRBJ2-7; D: TRBD1; CDR3: ASSSDREKQY
V: TRBV7-9; J: TRBJ2-7; D: .; CDR3: ASSLGRLASESDEQY
V: TRBV30; J: TRBJ1-2; D: .; CDR3: AWSEGRYGYT
V: TRBV7-9; J: TRBJ2-5; D: TRBD1; CDR3: ASSKTGEEGETQY
V: TRBV7-9; J: TRBJ2-7; D: TRBD1; CDR3: ASSYLPGQVDSYEQY
V: TRBV14; J: TRBJ1-4; D: .; CDR3: ASSQEWRQPKINEKLF
V: TRBV7-2; J: TRBJ2-7; D: TRBD2; CDR3: ASSLGLAGGASSYEQY
V: TRBV7-9; J: TRBJ2-7; D: .; CDR3: ASSLARTAYEQY
V: TRBV7-9; J: TRBJ2-2; D: TRBD2; CDR3: ASSIRVAGGPAGELF
V: TRBV15; J: TRBJ1-2; D: TRBD1; CDR3: ATSRDQGGANYGYT
V: TRBV7-9; J: TRBJ2-7; D: TRBD2; CDR3: ASSQVTSGRAYEQY
V: TRBV5-4; J: TRBJ1-4; D: TRBD1; CDR3: ASSLDGQGYEKLF
V: TRBV25-1; J: TRBJ1-4; D: .; CDR3: ASRAGEKLF
V: TRBV2; J: TRBJ2-7; D: TRBD1; CDR3: ASADRTLGEQY
V: TRBV2; J: TRBJ2-2; D: .; CDR3: ASFDREDTGELF
V: TRBV29-1; J: TRBJ1-2; D: .; CDR3: SAFDDGYT
V: TRBV7-2; J: TRBJ1-2; D: TRBD1; CDR3: ASSQDRGSDGYT